A single sample gave rise to the 25 T cell receptor beta chains below, sequenced in a study of blood T cell repertoires in COVID-19. This table comes from immunoSEQ multiplex PCR, and its TCRdb copy is limited to in-frame clones, with some not included. The sample lists a few hundred thousand clones, around nine tenths occurring once. Sequenced sample: PBMCs or T cells enriched from blood (not recorded which). Receptors were obtained from a woman under 30 who had recovered from COVID-19.

V and J are TRBV3-1 (or the pseudogene TRBV3-2) and TRBJ1-1, with TRBD1 identical over 10 bases. This CDR3 spans 14 amino acids. V dropped 1 base and J dropped 11; count of bases not matched to a gene: 7. Germline V gene sequence: CDR1 LGHDT, CDR2 YNNKEL (reference sequence). The CDR3 nucleotides are TGTGCCAGCAGCCAAGGGACAGGGGGTGCGTTGGCTTTCTTT. It codes for CASSQGTGGALAFF.

CDR3 region: CASSPPMKGASGELFF. The DNA for the CDR3 is TGTGCCAGCTCACCACCGATGAAGGGGGCCTCCGGGGAGCTGTTTTTT. The J gene is TRBJ2-2, the V gene TRBV18; 7 bases map to TRBD1. Germline trimming cut 0 bases from V and 6 bases from J; bases unmatched to any gene: 7. Germline loops: CDR1 KGHSH, CDR2 LQKENI. The CDR3 has 16 residues.

The chain recombines TRBV19 with TRBJ2-6, with D possibly TRBD1 on 6 matching bases. The CDR3 runs to 15 residues. In germline, CDR1 is LNHDA, CDR2 SQIVND (reference sequence). The V end lost 6 bases, the J end lost 2 bases, and 11 bases lay between the germline ends. The CDR3 loop reads CASSLTGTGANVLTF. The CDR3 DNA is TGTGCCAGTAGCCTTACAGGGACTGGGGCCAACGTCCTGACTTTC.

The V gene is TRBV4-1, the J gene TRBJ1-2; 9 nucleotides match TRBD1. Germline CDR1 MGHRA, CDR2 YSYEKL. CDR3 length equals 15 residues. Trimming took 1 base from V and 8 from J; bases not matched to a gene: 8. The chain's CDR3 is CASSQGRDRVGGYTF. CDR3 nucleotides: TGCGCCAGCAGCCAAGGCCGGGACAGGGTGGGCGGCTACACCTTC.

The chain recombines TRBV11-1 with TRBJ1-1, with a weak D call TRBD1 (6 bases). The CDR3 has 16 amino acids. The germline V and J ends were trimmed by 5 bases and 4 bases, with 20 bases remaining between them. Germline CDR1 reads SGHAT; CDR2 reads FQDESV (reference sequence). CDR3 amino acids: CASSPGPLGASTEAFF. The CDR3 nucleotides read TGTGCCAGCAGCCCGGGGCCCCTGGGGGCGAGCACTGAAGCTTTCTTT.

This clone was observed a single time. This sequence joins TRBV28 and TRBJ2-7; TRBD1 matches 8 bases. Looked up from germline, CDR1 is MDHEN and CDR2 is SYDVKM. The CDR3 spans 16 residues. V dropped 5 bases and J dropped 6; count of bases not matched to a gene: 15. The CDR3 DNA follows: TGTGCCAGCAGTACTCAGGGGGCTCAACCCCTCTCCGAGCAGTACTTC. This sequence encodes CASSTQGAQPLSEQYF.

V gene TRBV7-2 combines with J gene TRBJ1-1; D possibly corresponds to TRBD1 (6 bases). The ends were cut back, 4 bases at V and 5 bases at J, with 14 bases in the middle. The V gene's germline CDR1 is SGHTA and CDR2 FQGNSA. CDR3 length: 14 amino acids. CDR3 protein: CASSSRRGQTEAFF. CDR3 bases: TGTGCCAGCAGCTCACGTAGAGGACAGACTGAAGCTTTCTTT.

The chain combines TRBV24-1 with TRBJ2-3; 7 bases are shared with TRBD1. There are 15 residues in the CDR3. Germline V CDR1 and CDR2: KGHDR, SFDVKD. Trimming cost V 4 bases and J 4 bases; bases outside gene matches: 7. The chain's CDR3 is CATSDGTAGADTQYF. As DNA, the CDR3 is TGTGCCACCAGTGACGGGACAGCCGGGGCAGATACGCAGTATTTT.

V and J are TRBV10-3 and TRBJ2-5; D unresolved. CDR1 and CDR2 from the germline V gene are ENHRY and SYGVKD. Trimming left V 3 bases short and J 2 bases short, with 4 bases between. The CDR3 has 12 amino acids. The CDR3 sequence: CAISDRQETQYF. For the CDR3, the DNA is TGTGCCATCAGTGACAGACAAGAGACCCAGTACTTC.

The chain uses TRBV2 and TRBJ2-5, with 15 positions matching TRBD2. With V trimmed by 4 bases and J by 6 bases, 6 bases remained unmatched. The CDR3 runs to 16 residues. From germline, CDR1 is SNHLY and CDR2 FYNNEI. The CDR3 is CASSVGLAGGLKTQYF. The CDR3 DNA sequence: TGTGCCAGCAGTGTAGGACTAGCGGGGGGGCTAAAGACCCAGTACTTC.

This sequence joins TRBV4-2 and TRBJ1-1; D remains ambiguous. The V end lost 0 bases, the J end lost 11 bases, and 16 bases lay between the germline ends. Germline V gives CDR1 LGHNA, CDR2 YNFKEQ. The CDR3 has 14 amino acids. CDR3 sequence reads: CASSQDGAARAAFF. CDR3 DNA: TGTGCCAGCAGCCAAGATGGAGCCGCCAGAGCCGCTTTCTTT.

The chain employs TRBV5-1 and TRBJ1-4; perhaps TRBD1 as D (5 bases). V lost 5 bases and J 13 bases, leaving 18 bases between the germline ends. In germline, CDR1 is SGHRS, CDR2 YFSETQ. This CDR3 comprises 13 residues. The CDR3 DNA sequence: TGCGCCAGCAGGACCGACATAACCCAGGGACTGTTTTTT. This translates into CASRTDITQGLFF.

Only one count was recorded for this clone. The rearrangement links TRBV15 to TRBJ2-6; no clear D gene. Trimming left V 3 bases short and J 3 bases short, with 6 bases between. The CDR3 is 14 amino acids. Germline V gene lookup returns CDR1 LNHNV and CDR2 YYDKDF (reference sequence). The CDR3 DNA follows: TGTGCCACCAGCAGTCCTAATGGGGCCAACGTCCTGACTTTC. This sequence encodes CATSSPNGANVLTF.

The chain joins TRBV4-1 to TRBJ2-3; D not resolved. V lost 2 bases, J lost 0 bases, and 6 bases lay in between. The CDR3 extends over 14 amino acids. Germline-derived CDR1 and CDR2 are MGHRA and YSYEKL. The CDR3 bases are TGCGCCAGCAGCCAACACTCTAGCACAGATACGCAGTATTTT. Residues: CASSQHSSTDTQYF.

The chain is built from TRBV19 and TRBJ1-1; no reliable D call. V was shortened by 10 bases and J by 4 bases, with 16 bases between the two germline ends. CDR1 LNHDA and CDR2 SQIVND come from the germline V gene (reference sequence). This CDR3 comprises 13 residues. The CDR3 nucleotides read TGTGCCACCAAGGCTGGAGGGATCACTGAAGCTTTCTTT. Its translation is CATKAGGITEAFF.

CDR3 nucleotides: TGTGCCAGCAGCCTGAGGACTAGCGGGTTGGCTGAGCAGTTCTTC. Translation: CASSLRTSGLAEQFF. This rearrangement joins TRBV7-8 to TRBJ2-1; 11 bases agree with TRBD2. The V gene's germline CDR1 is SGHVS and CDR2 FQNEAQ. V lost 5 bases to trimming and J lost 9 bases; unmatched junction nucleotides: 9. The CDR3 is 15 residues long.

The chain recombines TRBV4-3 with TRBJ1-3; unclear D gene. Trimming stripped 0 bases from V and 0 bases from J, with 18 bases between. Germline CDR1 LGHNA, CDR2 YSLEER. The CDR3 sequence is 19 residues long. The CDR3 region has the DNA TGCGCCAGCAGCCAAGATCCTGTACCTACACCAGGCTCTGGAAACACCATATATTTT. Encoded protein: CASSQDPVPTPGSGNTIYF.

This clone was observed a handful of times. The chain carries TRBV15 and TRBJ1-3; D call uncertain. Trimming stripped 0 bases from V and 4 bases from J, with 7 bases between. The CDR3 sequence is 14 residues long. Germline loops: CDR1 LNHNV, CDR2 YYDKDF (reference sequence). The CDR3 DNA sequence: TGTGCCACCAGCAGAGATCCGGGGGGAAACACCATATATTTT. Its translation is CATSRDPGGNTIYF.

Written as DNA, the CDR3 is TGTGCCATCAATATACAGGGGGCTCACGGGGAGCTGTTTTTT. It specifies CAINIQGAHGELFF. This chain joins TRBV10-3 and TRBJ2-2; 9 bases fit TRBD1. The junction had 7 bases not matched to a gene; V was cut back by 7 bases and J by 7 bases. The V gene's germline CDR1 is ENHRY and CDR2 SYGVKD. This CDR3 region has 14 residues.

This chain's CDR3 is CASSVDREWETQYF. In nucleotides, the CDR3 is TGTGCCAGCAGCGTCGACAGGGAGTGGGAGACCCAGTACTTC. The genes are TRBV9 and TRBJ2-5; 7 nucleotides align to TRBD1. The CDR3 has 14 residues. Germline trimming cut 2 bases from V and 5 bases from J; bases unmatched to any gene: 6. The V gene's germline CDR1 is SGDLS and CDR2 YYNGEE.

The chain carries TRBV12-5 and TRBJ1-5; 7 nucleotides align to TRBD1. This CDR3 spans 16 amino acids. CDR1 LGHNT and CDR2 FRNRAP come from the germline V gene. V shed 0 bases and J 3 bases; nucleotides not matched to a gene: 5. CDR3 bases: TGTGCTAGTGGTTTGGTGCCGGGACAGCACAATCAGCCCCAGCATTTT. This gives the protein CASGLVPGQHNQPQHF.

The CDR3 DNA follows: TGTGCCAGTAGTATATATTATACAGGCCCAAACACTGAAGCTTTCTTT. Protein sequence: CASSIYYTGPNTEAFF. The rearrangement joins TRBV19 to TRBJ1-1; TRBD1 is a possible D gene (5 bases). Trimming left V 2 bases short and J 2 bases short, with 15 bases between. Germline lookup yields CDR1 LNHDA and CDR2 SQIVND (reference sequence). This CDR3 is 16 amino acids long.

The J gene is TRBJ2-3, the V gene TRBV6-4, with 8 bases aligning to TRBD2. The CDR3 consists of 15 residues. The trim removed 6 bases at V and 1 base at J, leaving 6 bases unmatched. Per germline, CDR1 MRHNA and CDR2 SNTAGT. The CDR3 sequence is CASSPGLGGTDTQYF. The CDR3 DNA sequence: TGTGCCAGCAGCCCGGGACTAGGGGGCACAGATACGCAGTATTTT.

The chain uses TRBV7-3 and TRBJ1-2, with 8 positions matching TRBD1. Germline assignment: CDR1 SGHTA and CDR2 FQGTGA. This CDR3 has 22 residues. After removal of 2 bases from V and 7 bases from J, the junction contained 30 bases not matched to a gene. CDR3 DNA sequence: TGTGCCAGCAGCTTACTACCTACCAATCCCAGACGACTTGAGCAGGGGGCCGGTGGCTACACCTTC. Its protein is CASSLLPTNPRRLEQGAGGYTF.

This sequence joins TRBV2 and TRBJ1-2; a possible D gene is TRBD1 (5 bases). Germline V gene data show CDR1 as SNHLY and CDR2 as FYNNEI. With 3 bases removed from V and 7 bases from J, the gap between germline ends came to 18 bases. This CDR3 is 15 amino acids long. Here the CDR3 reads CASSDQGINFSGYTF. The CDR3 DNA follows: TGTGCCAGCAGTGACCAGGGTATCAACTTCAGTGGCTACACCTTC.